A selection of T cell receptor beta chains follows, all from one sample in a study of CD8 T cells in ankylosing spondylitis. Each CDR3 protein gets one entry after TCRdb re-called the 5' RACE reads with MiXCR. The table shows about 110,000 distinct CDR3 sequences, with 24% occurring only once. Source material: synovial fluid, either unsorted or a sorted T cell fraction (not recorded which). These receptors all come from a male donor with ankylosing spondylitis. Both conserved end residues are part of each CDR3. A D gene is named only where the DNA matches it firmly. Some rows mark clone size as missing; the rest say once, few, many or name a class of expanded clone.

v_gene: TRBV12-5
j_gene: TRBJ2-1
abundance: NA
d_gene: NA
CDR3aa: CASGLIPRLDEQFF
CDR3nt: TGTGCTAGTGGTTTGATCCCCCGTCTGGATGAGCAGTTCTTC

v_gene: TRBV6-1
j_gene: TRBJ1-1
abundance: few
d_gene: TRBD1
CDR3aa: CASSTSYRGLSEAFF
CDR3nt: TGTGCCAGCAGTACAAGCTACAGGGGGCTTTCTGAAGCTTTCTTT

v_gene: TRBV12-3/TRBV12-4
j_gene: TRBJ1-6
abundance: few
d_gene: NA
CDR3aa: CASSPVGYNSPLHF
CDR3nt: TGTGCCAGCAGCCCGGTGGGGTATAATTCACCCCTCCACTTT

v_gene: TRBV18
j_gene: TRBJ2-5
abundance: NA
d_gene: TRBD1
CDR3aa: CASSPTGGKGETQYF
CDR3nt: TGTGCCAGCTCGCCCACAGGGGGCAAGGGAGAGACCCAGTACTTC

v_gene: TRBV4-2
j_gene: TRBJ1-2
abundance: few
d_gene: TRBD1
CDR3aa: CASSQEVTGGGENGYTF
CDR3nt: TGTGCCAGCAGCCAAGAAGTCACAGGGGGCGGTGAAAATGGCTACACCTTC

v_gene: TRBV28
j_gene: TRBJ1-1
abundance: many
d_gene: TRBD1
CDR3aa: CASKGASGTSNTEAFF
CDR3nt: TGTGCCAGCAAGGGGGCGTCAGGGACATCTAACACTGAAGCTTTCTTT

v_gene: TRBV3-1
j_gene: TRBJ2-2
abundance: NA
d_gene: NA
CDR3aa: CASSPGASNTGELFF
CDR3nt: TGTGCCAGCAGCCCCGGGGCGTCGAACACCGGGGAGCTGTTTTTT

v_gene: TRBV19
j_gene: TRBJ2-2
abundance: NA
d_gene: NA
CDR3aa: CASIVANTGELFF
CDR3nt: TGTGCCAGTATAGTCGCGAACACCGGGGAGCTGTTTTTT

v_gene: TRBV5-1
j_gene: TRBJ1-2
abundance: NA
d_gene: NA
CDR3aa: CASSLEPEGRSYGYTF
CDR3nt: TGCGCCAGCAGCTTGGAACCCGAGGGACGGAGTTATGGCTACACCTTC

v_gene: TRBV7-2
j_gene: TRBJ2-1
abundance: NA
d_gene: TRBD2
CDR3aa: CASSLSSSGINEQFF
CDR3nt: TGTGCCAGCAGCTTGTCTAGTAGCGGGATTAATGAGCAGTTCTTC

v_gene: TRBV7-2
j_gene: TRBJ2-1
abundance: few
d_gene: NA
CDR3aa: CASSLGPAYNEQFF
CDR3nt: TGTGCCAGCAGCCTGGGACCGGCATACAATGAGCAGTTCTTC

v_gene: TRBV6-1
j_gene: TRBJ1-1
abundance: NA
d_gene: NA
CDR3aa: CASSDGRNTEAFF
CDR3nt: TGTGCCAGCAGTGACGGCAGGAACACTGAAGCTTTCTTT

v_gene: TRBV5-1
j_gene: TRBJ2-7
abundance: NA
d_gene: TRBD1
CDR3aa: CASSIVPGTGDYEQYF
CDR3nt: TGCGCCAGCAGTATAGTTCCCGGGACAGGGGACTACGAGCAGTACTTC

v_gene: TRBV7-2
j_gene: TRBJ1-3
abundance: NA
d_gene: NA
CDR3aa: CASSLGPAGNTIYF
CDR3nt: TGTGCCAGCAGCTTAGGTCCTGCCGGAAACACCATATATTTT

v_gene: TRBV5-1
j_gene: TRBJ1-2
abundance: few
d_gene: TRBD1
CDR3aa: CASSLGPNLQGAYGYTF
CDR3nt: TGCGCCAGCAGCTTGGGGCCGAATCTACAGGGGGCCTATGGCTACACCTTC

v_gene: TRBV5-1
j_gene: TRBJ2-3
abundance: few
d_gene: TRBD2
CDR3aa: CASSPRIAGGMADTQYF
CDR3nt: TGCGCCAGCAGCCCTAGAATAGCGGGAGGAATGGCAGATACGCAGTATTTT

v_gene: TRBV11-2
j_gene: TRBJ2-3
abundance: few
d_gene: NA
CDR3aa: CASSLGRGLDTQYF
CDR3nt: TGTGCCAGTTCCCTGGGCAGGGGATTAGATACGCAGTATTTT

v_gene: TRBV12-3/TRBV12-4
j_gene: TRBJ1-5
abundance: NA
d_gene: NA
CDR3aa: CASSLFTGTDAGPQHF
CDR3nt: TGTGCCAGCAGTCTATTCACCGGGACCGATGCAGGGCCCCAGCATTTT

v_gene: TRBV29-1
j_gene: TRBJ2-2
abundance: few
d_gene: NA
CDR3aa: CSVKMAGELFF
CDR3nt: TGCAGCGTTAAAATGGCCGGGGAGCTGTTTTTT

v_gene: TRBV9
j_gene: TRBJ2-1
abundance: NA
d_gene: NA
CDR3aa: CASSAEDRSNEQFF
CDR3nt: TGTGCCAGCAGCGCGGAGGACAGAAGCAATGAGCAGTTCTTC

v_gene: TRBV20-1
j_gene: TRBJ2-5
abundance: many
d_gene: NA
CDR3aa: CSASLEETQYF
CDR3nt: TGCAGTGCTAGTCTCGAAGAGACCCAGTACTTC

v_gene: TRBV20-1
j_gene: TRBJ2-2
abundance: medium-sized
d_gene: TRBD2
CDR3aa: CSAPTSGTITGELFF
CDR3nt: TGCAGTGCGCCCACTAGCGGAACTATTACCGGGGAGCTGTTTTTT

v_gene: TRBV20-1
j_gene: TRBJ2-2
abundance: few
d_gene: NA
CDR3aa: CSAKQGFANTGELFF
CDR3nt: TGCAGTGCTAAGCAGGGATTCGCGAACACCGGGGAGCTGTTTTTT

v_gene: TRBV4-2
j_gene: TRBJ2-3
abundance: NA
d_gene: NA
CDR3aa: CASSQTRDYADTQYF
CDR3nt: TGTGCCAGCAGCCAAACCAGGGATTACGCAGATACGCAGTATTTT

v_gene: TRBV4-2
j_gene: TRBJ2-3
abundance: few
d_gene: NA
CDR3aa: CASSQGGTDTDTQYF
CDR3nt: TGTGCCAGCAGTCAGGGCGGGACAGACACAGATACGCAGTATTTT

v_gene: TRBV5-5
j_gene: TRBJ2-5
abundance: NA
d_gene: NA
CDR3aa: CASSLEAGFQETQYF
CDR3nt: TGTGCCAGCAGCTTGGAAGCAGGGTTCCAAGAGACCCAGTACTTC

v_gene: TRBV5-1
j_gene: TRBJ2-3
abundance: few
d_gene: TRBD2
CDR3aa: CASSLRTSGRSGGTDTQYF
CDR3nt: TGCGCCAGCAGCCTACGGACTAGCGGGAGGTCCGGGGGCACAGATACGCAGTATTTT

v_gene: TRBV20-1
j_gene: TRBJ1-1
abundance: NA
d_gene: NA
CDR3aa: CSAPATHTGDTEAFF
CDR3nt: TGCAGTGCGCCAGCGACCCACACAGGAGACACTGAAGCTTTCTTT

v_gene: TRBV5-5
j_gene: TRBJ2-3
abundance: NA
d_gene: TRBD2
CDR3aa: CASSLAASGYTDTQYF
CDR3nt: TGTGCCAGCAGCTTGGCCGCTAGCGGGTACACAGATACGCAGTATTTT

v_gene: TRBV20-1
j_gene: TRBJ2-1
abundance: NA
d_gene: TRBD2
CDR3aa: CSANPVGTSGSYEQFF
CDR3nt: TGCAGTGCGAACCCTGTGGGGACTAGCGGGAGCTATGAGCAGTTCTTC

v_gene: TRBV20-1
j_gene: TRBJ1-2
abundance: NA
d_gene: NA
CDR3aa: CSARDLRGGYGYTF
CDR3nt: TGCAGTGCTAGAGATTTAAGGGGTGGCTATGGCTACACCTTC

v_gene: TRBV11-2
j_gene: TRBJ1-2
abundance: NA
d_gene: TRBD1
CDR3aa: CASSKPGQGFYPAGYTF
CDR3nt: TGTGCCAGCAGTAAGCCGGGACAGGGGTTCTACCCGGCTGGCTACACCTTC

v_gene: TRBV29-1
j_gene: TRBJ1-1
abundance: few
d_gene: NA
CDR3aa: CSVERGLFNTEAFF
CDR3nt: TGCAGCGTTGAGAGAGGTTTATTCAACACTGAAGCTTTCTTT

v_gene: TRBV4-2
j_gene: TRBJ2-2
abundance: few
d_gene: TRBD2
CDR3aa: CASGREWTGELFF
CDR3nt: TGTGCCAGCGGGCGGGAGTGGACCGGGGAGCTGTTTTTT

v_gene: TRBV20-1
j_gene: TRBJ2-5
abundance: NA
d_gene: NA
CDR3aa: CSALEVGGETQYF
CDR3nt: TGCAGTGCTCTAGAGGTTGGGGGAGAGACCCAGTACTTC

v_gene: TRBV6-1
j_gene: TRBJ1-5
abundance: NA
d_gene: TRBD1
CDR3aa: CASREQGVGNQPQHF
CDR3nt: TGTGCCAGCCGAGAACAGGGGGTAGGCAATCAGCCCCAGCATTTT

v_gene: TRBV5-1
j_gene: TRBJ1-2
abundance: few
d_gene: TRBD1
CDR3aa: CASGGTGDNYGYTF
CDR3nt: TGCGCCAGCGGAGGGACAGGGGATAACTATGGCTACACCTTC

v_gene: TRBV6-1
j_gene: TRBJ2-1
abundance: NA
d_gene: NA
CDR3aa: CASSEALVAEGYNEQFF
CDR3nt: TGTGCCAGCAGTGAAGCGCTAGTAGCGGAAGGCTACAATGAGCAGTTCTTC

v_gene: TRBV27
j_gene: TRBJ2-3
abundance: NA
d_gene: NA
CDR3aa: CASSHSRRTDTQYF
CDR3nt: TGTGCCAGCAGTCATTCAAGGCGCACAGATACGCAGTATTTT

v_gene: TRBV27
j_gene: TRBJ2-3
abundance: NA
d_gene: NA
CDR3aa: CASIPDPFLPDTQYF
CDR3nt: TGTGCCAGCATCCCGGACCCATTCCTGCCAGATACGCAGTATTTT

v_gene: TRBV11-2
j_gene: TRBJ2-1
abundance: few
d_gene: TRBD2
CDR3aa: CASSLGVAGHNEQFF
CDR3nt: TGTGCCAGCAGCTTAGGAGTAGCGGGGCACAATGAGCAGTTCTTC

v_gene: TRBV4-2
j_gene: TRBJ2-5
abundance: NA
d_gene: TRBD2
CDR3aa: CASSQAGTNHQETQYF
CDR3nt: TGTGCCAGCAGCCAAGCCGGGACTAACCACCAAGAGACCCAGTACTTC

v_gene: TRBV11-1
j_gene: TRBJ2-1
abundance: NA
d_gene: NA
CDR3aa: CASQQGFEQFF
CDR3nt: TGTGCCAGCCAGCAGGGGTTCGAGCAGTTCTTC

v_gene: TRBV11-2
j_gene: TRBJ1-1
abundance: many
d_gene: NA
CDR3aa: CASSLDYTFWAFF
CDR3nt: TGTGCCAGCAGCTTAGATTACACTTTTTGGGCTTTCTTT

v_gene: TRBV5-4
j_gene: TRBJ2-2
abundance: few
d_gene: TRBD2
CDR3aa: CASSLAGLAFGELFF
CDR3nt: TGTGCCAGCAGCTTGGCGGGACTAGCTTTCGGGGAGCTGTTTTTT

v_gene: TRBV5-1
j_gene: TRBJ2-5
abundance: NA
d_gene: TRBD2
CDR3aa: CASSLRLAGKETQYF
CDR3nt: TGCGCCAGCAGCCTGAGGCTAGCGGGAAAAGAGACCCAGTACTTC

v_gene: TRBV12-3/TRBV12-4
j_gene: TRBJ1-6
abundance: NA
d_gene: NA
CDR3aa: CASSELQGLNSPLHF
CDR3nt: TGTGCCAGCAGTGAACTACAGGGTTTAAATTCACCCCTCCACTTT

v_gene: TRBV5-6
j_gene: TRBJ2-3
abundance: NA
d_gene: NA
CDR3aa: CASSLRRLSGTDTQYF
CDR3nt: TGTGCCAGCAGCTTGCGAAGGCTCTCCGGCACAGATACGCAGTATTTT

v_gene: TRBV10-3
j_gene: TRBJ2-3
abundance: few
d_gene: TRBD2
CDR3aa: CAISLTSGTDTQYF
CDR3nt: TGTGCCATCAGCCTGACTAGCGGAACAGATACGCAGTATTTT

v_gene: TRBV28
j_gene: TRBJ2-3
abundance: few
d_gene: NA
CDR3aa: CASSLRSTGWDTQYF
CDR3nt: TGTGCCAGCAGCCTAAGGAGCACGGGCTGGGATACGCAGTATTTT

v_gene: TRBV20-1
j_gene: TRBJ1-3
abundance: NA
d_gene: NA
CDR3aa: CSARATGYSGNTIYF
CDR3nt: TGCAGTGCTAGAGCGACAGGTTACTCTGGAAACACCATATATTTT

v_gene: TRBV9
j_gene: TRBJ2-3
abundance: few
d_gene: NA
CDR3aa: CASSASDTQYF
CDR3nt: TGTGCCAGCAGCGCGTCAGATACGCAGTATTTT

v_gene: TRBV20-1
j_gene: TRBJ1-2
abundance: NA
d_gene: NA
CDR3aa: CSARDRGGSGYTF
CDR3nt: TGCAGTGCTAGAGATAGGGGGGGATCTGGCTACACCTTC

v_gene: TRBV5-1
j_gene: TRBJ2-6
abundance: few
d_gene: TRBD1
CDR3aa: CASSNTGAGANVLTF
CDR3nt: TGCGCCAGCAGCAATACAGGGGCCGGGGCCAACGTCCTGACTTTC

v_gene: TRBV6-1
j_gene: TRBJ1-2
abundance: few
d_gene: TRBD1
CDR3aa: CASRTGTGQGPGYTF
CDR3nt: TGTGCCAGCAGAACCGGGACAGGCCAGGGGCCTGGCTACACCTTC

v_gene: TRBV7-9
j_gene: TRBJ1-4
abundance: many
d_gene: NA
CDR3aa: CASSLGQDGEKLFF
CDR3nt: TGTGCCAGCAGCTTAGGGCAGGATGGGGAAAAACTGTTTTTT

v_gene: TRBV20-1
j_gene: TRBJ2-7
abundance: few
d_gene: NA
CDR3aa: CSAGGGGPEQYF
CDR3nt: TGCAGTGCTGGGGGTGGTGGCCCCGAGCAGTACTTC